This TCR beta chain emerged from a study of T cells after posttransplantation cyclophosphamide. TCRdb keeps only in-frame clones here, not all; method: immunoSEQ multiplex PCR. The sample contains about 47,000 clones, 94% of which appear only once. The V and J ends lost 6 bases and 7 bases respectively, with 19 bases between them. Per germline, CDR1 SNHLY and CDR2 FYNNEI. The CDR3 covers 15 residues. Peripheral blood was collected from the related graft donor on the marrow donation day. Comments on this clone: Antigen: not known.

Study-wide findings and caveats: After PTCy, TRB diversity resembled that of CNI/methotrexate controls.

The chain couples TRBV2 to TRBJ1-3; the D is unclear. This sequence was found in a woman between 25 and 40 years old in good health and a related stem cell transplant donor. The sample comprised PBMCs. CDR3 nucleotides: TGTGCCAGCAGGCCGGACGGACCGACGGGGAACACCATATATTTT. Protein: CASRPDGPTGNTIYF. Complete variable domain (other parts from reference TRBV2 and TRBJ1-3): EPEVTQTPSHQVTQMGQEVILRCVPISNHLYFYWYRQILGQKVEFLVSFYNNEISEKSEIFDDQFSVERPDGSNFTLKIRSTKLEDSAMYFCASRPDGPTGNTIYFGEGSWLTVV.